This entry concerns a single TCR beta chain. The antigen remains undetermined. CDR1 and CDR2 from the germline V gene are MNHEY and SVGAGI. The CDR3 runs to 14 residues. After removal of 5 bases from V and 5 bases from J, the junction contained 8 bases not matched to a gene. The data are from a study of cytomegalovirus exposure and HLA in healthy donors. PCR employed 60 Vbeta and 13 Jbeta primers. Profiling relied on immunoSEQ multiplex PCR, and the TCRdb table lists in-frame clones only, not all of them. Of about 110,000 clones listed, around 77% are singletons. General observations from the study: Presence/absence analyses took donor sequencing depth as roughly uniform.

Sample: PBMCs. The receptor was isolated from a woman aged 25 to 45 in good health and CMV-seropositive. The chain couples TRBV6-5 to TRBJ1-1; 7 bases map to TRBD1. The CDR3 bases are TGTGCCAGCAGTGCTAGTTCAGGGGGGACTGAAGCTTTCTTT. It is translated as CASSASSGGTEAFF.